These T cell receptor beta chains were read from a single sample in a study of blood T cell repertoires in COVID-19. TCRdb keeps only in-frame clones here, not all; method: immunoSEQ multiplex PCR. The sample includes 190,000 or so clones, 80% to 90% seen only once; the top ten take around 11%. Specimen: peripheral blood. All receptors derive from a woman older than 75 with COVID-19, enrolled during active disease. CDR3s include the opening cysteine and the closing phenylalanine or tryptophan. A D gene is named only where the DNA matches it firmly. A clone size is listed for some rows: how often the clone was seen (once, few, many), or a class if it is expanded.

TRBV5-1,TRBD1,14,TRBJ2-3,once,CASSQQGSTDTQYF,TGCGCCAGCAGCCAACAGGGGTCCACAGATACGCAGTATTTT
TRBV28,TRBD1,14,TRBJ1-6,NA,CASSTGGPVSPLHF,TGTGCCAGCAGTACAGGGGGCCCGGTGTCACCCCTCCACTTT
TRBV5-1,NA,16,TRBJ1-1,NA,CASSLGPQGRWTEAFF,TGCGCCAGCAGCTTGGGCCCGCAGGGGCGGTGGACTGAAGCTTTCTTT
TRBV6-5,NA,14,TRBJ1-4,NA,CASAPTDLNEKLFF,TGTGCCAGCGCGCCGACAGACCTTAATGAAAAACTGTTTTTT
TRBV9,NA,14,TRBJ1-6,many,CASNNFRDNSPLHF,TGTGCCAGCAATAATTTCCGGGATAATTCACCCCTCCACTTT
TRBV20-1,NA,10,TRBJ2-1,NA,CSAGTNEQFF,TGCAGTGCCGGGACTAATGAGCAGTTCTTC
TRBV5-1,TRBD1,16,TRBJ2-5,few,CASSWGQGASGETQYF,TGCGCCAGCAGCTGGGGACAGGGGGCGTCGGGAGAGACCCAGTACTTC
TRBV7-2,TRBD2,16,TRBJ2-1,NA,CASSQLGGASYNEQFF,TGTGCCAGCAGCCAGTTGGGAGGGGCCTCCTACAATGAGCAGTTCTTC
TRBV28,NA,15,TRBJ1-2,many,CASSFSRSYNYGYTF,TGTGCCAGCAGTTTTTCTCGGTCCTATAACTATGGCTACACCTTC
TRBV6-1,TRBD2,16,TRBJ2-1,NA,CASSDYGGRAYNEQFF,TGTGCCAGCAGTGATTACGGCGGGAGGGCCTACAATGAGCAGTTCTTC
TRBV5-5,NA,16,TRBJ2-7,NA,CASSWSPGVRAYEQYF,TGTGCCAGCAGCTGGAGTCCGGGAGTCAGGGCCTACGAGCAGTACTTC
TRBV6-5,NA,13,TRBJ1-3,NA,CAGGHRGRNTIYF,TGTGCCGGGGGACACCGTGGCAGAAACACCATATATTTT
TRBV11-3,NA,17,TRBJ2-5,NA,CASSLRQGVLGQETQYF,TGTGCCAGCAGCTTAAGGCAGGGCGTTCTAGGCCAAGAGACCCAGTACTTC
TRBV29-1,TRBD1,14,TRBJ2-3,once,CSSYTGQGTDTQYF,TGCAGCTCATACACGGGACAGGGCACAGATACGCAGTATTTT